The 21 T cell receptor beta chains reported below all come from one sample, sequenced in a study of blood T cell repertoires in COVID-19. Sequencing was performed with immunoSEQ multiplex PCR; in TCRdb, only in-frame clones are kept and a portion is missing. The sample lists 250,000 or so clones; approximately 90% were seen once. The source material was PBMCs or T cells enriched from blood (not recorded which). All receptors come from a woman in her twenties or thirties with acute COVID-19.

The J gene is TRBJ2-7, the V gene TRBV2, with a possible D match to TRBD2 (5 bases). From germline, CDR1 is SNHLY and CDR2 FYNNEI. This CDR3 region has 12 residues. Trimming took 3 bases from V and 5 from J, leaving 8 bases between them. CDR3 in DNA: TGTGCCAGCAGTGACTTCGGGAACGAGCAGTACTTC. This sequence encodes CASSDFGNEQYF.

The chain combines TRBV15 with TRBJ2-7, with TRBD1 matching over 11 bases. Germline V lookup: CDR1 LNHNV, CDR2 YYDKDF (reference sequence). The V and J ends lost 0 bases and 5 bases, in that order; junction bases with no gene match: 6. The CDR3 loop spans 16 amino acids. DNA of the CDR3: TGTGCCACCAGCAGAGATTTCCGGGACAGGGGGGACGAGCAGTACTTC. Translation gives CATSRDFRDRGDEQYF. The entire variable domain, with the rest obtained from reference TRBV15 and TRBJ2-7, is as follows: DAMVIQNPRYQVTQFGKPVTLSCSQTLNHNVMYWYQQKSSQAPKLLFHYYDKDFNNEADTPDNFQSRRPNTSFCFLDIRSPGLGDTAMYLCATSRDFRDRGDEQYFGPGTRLTVT.

V and J are TRBV15 and TRBJ1-2; 8 bases align to TRBD1. Germline V gene sequence: CDR1 LNHNV, CDR2 YYDKDF (reference sequence). The junction had 13 bases not matched to a gene; V was cut back by 0 bases and J by 4 bases. The CDR3 length is 18 residues. CDR3 residues: CATSRDFGDGQGAYGYTF. The CDR3 coding sequence is TGTGCCACCAGCAGAGATTTTGGAGACGGGCAGGGGGCCTATGGCTACACCTTC.

The chain uses TRBV18 and TRBJ1-1; D not resolved. Germline CDR1 is KGHSH and CDR2 is LQKENI. V was shortened by 4 bases and J by 4 bases, with 13 bases between the two germline ends. The CDR3 totals 14 residues. DNA of the CDR3: TGTGCCAGCTCACTGAACTCGGGAGGCACTGAAGCTTTCTTT. It specifies CASSLNSGGTEAFF.

This clone was picked up a small number of times. The V gene is TRBV19, the J gene TRBJ2-1, with 7 bases fitting TRBD2. Losses at the gene ends were 1 base for V and 0 bases for J; bases not matched to a gene: 9. The CDR3 is made up of 18 amino acids. Germline CDR1 and CDR2: LNHDA and SQIVND (reference sequence). The CDR3 DNA reads TGTGCCAGTAGTATAGTGTGGGCTAGCGGAAGCTCCTACAATGAGCAGTTCTTC. This codes for CASSIVWASGSSYNEQFF.

The chain recombines TRBV6-5 with TRBJ2-7; TRBD1 matches 7 bases. The germline gives CDR1 MNHEY, CDR2 SVGAGI. V lost 5 bases and J lost 8; bases outside the gene matches: 9. The CDR3 spans 13 residues. The CDR3 here is CASSTRDSPQQYF. The CDR3 coding sequence is TGTGCCAGCAGTACCAGGGACAGTCCGCAGCAGTACTTC.

V usage is TRBV29-1 and J usage is TRBJ2-2, with a tentative D call TRBD1 (6 bases). The CDR3 runs to 14 residues. Germline values: CDR1 SQVTM, CDR2 ANQGSEA. Trimming cost V 4 bases and J 1 base, with 10 bases left between them. CDR3 sequence reads: CSVAPGQNTGELFF. CDR3 nucleotides: TGCAGCGTTGCACCGGGACAGAACACCGGGGAGCTGTTTTTT.

V gene TRBV29-1 combines with J gene TRBJ2-1, with a tentative D call TRBD2 (6 bases). From germline, CDR1 is SQVTM and CDR2 ANQGSEA. The CDR3 covers 15 residues. The V end lost 6 bases, the J end lost 10 bases, and 25 bases lay between the germline ends. The CDR3 spells CSVYLQAGPGGEQFF. The CDR3 DNA reads TGCAGCGTCTACCTTCAGGCTGGGCCCGGAGGGGAGCAGTTCTTC.

The chain couples TRBV28 to TRBJ1-5; maybe TRBD1 (5 bases). Germline CDR1 MDHEN, CDR2 SYDVKM. Trimming pared 4 bases from V and 4 bases from J, leaving 14 bases between. The CDR3 is made up of 15 amino acids. The CDR3 bases are TGTGCCAGCAGTTGGCGTGGGAGGGGAAATCAGCCCCAGCATTTT. Its protein product is CASSWRGRGNQPQHF.

In DNA, the CDR3 is TGTGCCAGTAGTATGGTCGCGCGATCGGACGAGCAGTACTTC. The encoded protein is CASSMVARSDEQYF. V gene TRBV19 combines with J gene TRBJ2-7; the D is unclear. V lost 3 bases and J lost 5, with 14 bases in between. Germline CDR1 and CDR2: LNHDA and SQIVND (reference sequence). The CDR3 loop spans 14 amino acids.

The CDR3 DNA follows: TGTGCCAGCAGCTTAACACAGGGGAATACTGGAAACACCATATATTTT. Protein sequence: CASSLTQGNTGNTIYF. The chain links TRBV7-3 to TRBJ1-3, with TRBD1 matching over 7 bases. J was trimmed by 2 bases and V by 0 bases; bases with no gene match: 4. The CDR3 has 16 amino acids. Germline values: CDR1 SGHTA, CDR2 FQGTGA. Looking up the rest from reference TRBV7-3 and TRBJ1-3 gives the full variable domain: GAGVSQTPSNKVTEKGKYVELRCDPISGHTALYWYRQSLGQGPEFLIYFQGTGAADDSGLPNDRFFAVRPEGSVSTLKIQRTERGDSAVYLCASSLTQGNTGNTIYFGEGSWLTVV.

V usage is TRBV2 and J usage is TRBJ2-1; 13 bases are a match to TRBD2. V was clipped by 6 bases and J by 4 bases; unmatched bases: 3. Germline CDR1 is SNHLY and CDR2 is FYNNEI. The CDR3 is 15 residues long. The CDR3 DNA sequence: TGTGCCAGCAGCGTGACTAGCGGGAGGTACAATGAGCAGTTCTTC. This gives the protein CASSVTSGRYNEQFF.

The J gene is TRBJ2-1, the V gene TRBV27; TRBD2 is a possible D gene (5 bases). The CDR3 is 14 amino acids. The germline V and J ends were trimmed by 4 bases and 4 bases, with 11 bases remaining between them. Germline lookup yields CDR1 MNHEY and CDR2 SMNVEV (reference sequence). The CDR3 spells CASSSGSVYNEQFF. CDR3 DNA: TGTGCCAGCAGTTCGGGGAGTGTTTACAATGAGCAGTTCTTC.

This clone was recorded only once. The chain uses TRBV28 and TRBJ2-7; 9 bases match TRBD2. Per germline, CDR1 MDHEN and CDR2 SYDVKM. Trimming removed 3 bases from V and 2 bases from J; junction bases left unmatched: 8. The CDR3 loop spans 16 amino acids. The CDR3 spells CASSFPVAGAPYEQYF. The CDR3 DNA reads as TGTGCCAGCAGTTTCCCCGTAGCGGGAGCGCCCTACGAGCAGTACTTC.

V is TRBV6-1 and J is TRBJ2-1, with a tentative D call TRBD2 (6 bases). The CDR3 consists of 14 residues. V shed 6 bases and J shed 5 bases, with 14 bases lying between them. Germline V gene lookup returns CDR1 MNHNS and CDR2 SASEGT. The CDR3 sequence is CASRTPGLDNEQFF. The DNA for the CDR3 is TGTGCCAGCAGAACACCGGGACTGGACAATGAGCAGTTCTTC.

This sequence joins TRBV6-5 and TRBJ2-2; D gene ambiguous. This CDR3 comprises 16 residues. Germline values: CDR1 MNHEY, CDR2 SVGAGI. V lost 0 bases to trimming and J lost 0 bases, with 8 bases between them. Here the CDR3 DNA reads TGTGCCAGCAGTTACTCGTGGGCTACGAACACCGGGGAGCTGTTTTTT. Protein: CASSYSWATNTGELFF.

The chain couples TRBV11-3 to TRBJ2-3, with D perhaps TRBD1 (5 bases). Between the trimmed V and J ends, which lost 4 bases and 2 bases, there was a span of 19 bases. Germline assignment: CDR1 SGHNT and CDR2 YENEEA. This CDR3 comprises 17 residues. CDR3 sequence: CASSSGQGRGLTDTQYF. The CDR3 nucleotides read TGTGCCAGCAGCTCCGGCCAGGGTCGAGGCCTCACAGATACGCAGTATTTT.

The chain is built from TRBV15 and TRBJ2-7; 8 bases line up with TRBD2. J gave up 6 bases and V 4 bases, and 8 bases lay outside the gene matches. The CDR3 is 14 amino acids. Germline CDR1 and CDR2: LNHNV and YYDKDF (reference sequence). The CDR3 loop reads CATSNKYREGEQYF. The CDR3 DNA follows: TGTGCCACCAGCAACAAATACCGGGAGGGCGAGCAGTACTTC.

The V gene is TRBV4-1, the J gene TRBJ2-2, with TRBD1 identical over 7 bases. V shed 3 bases, J shed 6 bases, and the junction held 7 bases outside the gene matches. This CDR3 region has 15 residues. Germline-derived CDR1 and CDR2 are MGHRA and YSYEKL. CDR3 nucleotide sequence: TGCGCCAGCAGCCAGGGCCAGGGGGTCCCCGGGGAGCTGTTTTTT. Its translation is CASSQGQGVPGELFF.

The table lists this clone with a count of one. The chain combines TRBV15 with TRBJ2-7; 7 bases are shared with TRBD1. From germline, CDR1 is LNHNV and CDR2 YYDKDF (reference sequence). V was pared by 2 bases and J by 3 bases, with 16 bases of the junction left unmatched. This CDR3 is 18 amino acids long. CDR3 sequence (DNA): TGTGCCACCAGCAGACTTGGAAAAGGGACAGCTAAGAACTACGAGCAGTACTTC. It yields the protein CATSRLGKGTAKNYEQYF.

The rearrangement joins TRBV19 to TRBJ1-1; no definite D call. The V gene lost 9 bases and the J gene lost 2 bases, with 13 bases spanning the gap. CDR1 is LNHDA and CDR2 is SQIVND in the germline V gene (reference sequence). CDR3 length: 13 residues. CDR3 in DNA: TGTGCCAGCCAATCGGGTCCAAACACTGAAGCTTTCTTT. Translation gives CASQSGPNTEAFF.